This TCR beta chain was observed in a study of blood T cell repertoires in COVID-19. In the study overall: PBMCs, B-cell-depleted T cells, or T cells were the source of the cDNA or gDNA that made up the material.

CDR1 is LNHDA, CDR2 SQIVND, per germline (reference sequence). This CDR3 region has 18 residues. Germline trimming cut 5 bases from V and 3 bases from J; bases unmatched to any gene: 15. The method was immunoSEQ multiplex PCR; TCRdb's version includes in-frame clones alone and lacks a portion of them. The data show approximately 100,000 clones, 65% to 90% seen once. V gene TRBV19 combines with J gene TRBJ2-1; 8 bases map to TRBD2. Sequenced sample: peripheral blood. This TCR was recovered from an elderly woman with active or convalescent COVID-19. In DNA form, the CDR3 reads TGTGCCAGTAGTTGGGGTAGCGGGACGCCAGGTATCTACAATGAGCAGTTCTTC. Protein: CASSWGSGTPGIYNEQFF.